This TCR beta chain appears in the sequencing data of a study of cytomegalovirus exposure and HLA in healthy donors. The sample holds one count of this clone. PCR involved 60 Vbeta and 13 Jbeta primers. Assay: immunoSEQ multiplex PCR; the TCRdb copy retains only in-frame clones and omits some. There are 130,000 or so clones in the sample; about four fifths occur only once, and roughly 3.1% lies in the top ten. The germline V gene encodes CDR1 LGHNA and CDR2 YSLEER. The CDR3 extends over 16 amino acids. V dropped 4 bases and J dropped 8; count of bases not matched to a gene: 15. The sequenced sample was PBMCs. This sequence originates from a man aged 25 to 45 in good health and CMV-seronegative. V gene TRBV4-3 combines with J gene TRBJ1-2; 8 nucleotides align to TRBD1. The DNA of the CDR3 is TGCGCCAGCAGCCGAGATACACAGGGGGTGATCGGAGGCTACACCTTC. It translates to CASSRDTQGVIGGYTF.